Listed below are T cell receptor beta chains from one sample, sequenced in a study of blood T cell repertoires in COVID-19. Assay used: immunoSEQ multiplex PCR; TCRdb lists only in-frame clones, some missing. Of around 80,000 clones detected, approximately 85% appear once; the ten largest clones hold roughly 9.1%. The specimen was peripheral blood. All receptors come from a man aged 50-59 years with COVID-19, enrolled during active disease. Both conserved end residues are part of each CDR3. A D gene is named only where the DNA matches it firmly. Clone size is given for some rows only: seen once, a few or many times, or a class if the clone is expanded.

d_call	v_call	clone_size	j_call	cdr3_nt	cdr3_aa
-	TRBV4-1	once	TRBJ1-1	TGCGCCAGCAGCCCCCTGGGGAGGGGGGACACTGAAGCTTTCTTT	CASSPLGRGDTEAFF
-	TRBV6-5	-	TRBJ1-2	TGTGCCAGCAGTTACTCTCGGGACACAAACTATGGCTACACCTTC	CASSYSRDTNYGYTF
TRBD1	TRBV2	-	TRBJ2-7	TGTGCCAGCAGTGAGGGACAGGGTTGGTACGAGCAGTACTTC	CASSEGQGWYEQYF
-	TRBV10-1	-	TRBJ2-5	TGCGCCAGCAGGCGGATGCATCAGGGTCGATGCGAGACCCAGTACTTC	CASRRMHQGRCETQYF
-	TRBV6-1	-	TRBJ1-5	TGTGCCAGCAGTGAAGGACTACAAAGGTCCCAGCATTTT	CASSEGLQRSQHF
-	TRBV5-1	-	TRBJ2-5	TGCGCCAGCAGCTTGGGGCAGGCTTTAACCCAGTACTTC	CASSLGQALTQYF
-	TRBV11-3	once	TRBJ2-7	TGTGCCAGCAGCTTAGGTGTCACCTACGAGCAGTACTTC	CASSLGVTYEQYF
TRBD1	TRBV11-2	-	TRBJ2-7	TGTGCCAGCAGCACTGGGACAGGGGGAGACGAGCAGTACTTC	CASSTGTGGDEQYF
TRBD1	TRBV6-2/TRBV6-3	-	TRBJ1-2	TGTGCCAGCAGCCAGACAGGGCCTAGCGGCTACACCTTC	CASSQTGPSGYTF
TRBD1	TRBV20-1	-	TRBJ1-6	TGCAGTGCTAGTCTATCGGGACAGGGGGTTTCACCCCTCCACTTT	CSASLSGQGVSPLHF
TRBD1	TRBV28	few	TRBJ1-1	TGTGCCAGCAGCCCCCTCCGGGACAGGGGCCGAGCTTTCTTT	CASSPLRDRGRAFF
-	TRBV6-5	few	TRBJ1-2	TGTGCCAGCAGCAGCGGTCTCTATGGCTACACCTTC	CASSSGLYGYTF
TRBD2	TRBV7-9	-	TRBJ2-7	TGTGCCAGCAGCTTAACAGCTAGCGGTTACGAGCAGTACTTC	CASSLTASGYEQYF